This TCR beta chain originates from a study of OX40 agonist ivuxolimab in advanced cancers. At the level of the study: Patients undergoing dose escalation presented with hepatocellular carcinoma, melanoma, renal cell or head and neck cancer. The eligibility criteria allowed prior anti-PD-1, anti-PD-L1 or anti-CTLA-4 therapy, and 40% had some.

The assay was immunoSEQ multiplex PCR, and TCRdb's table has in-frame clones only and misses some. This table has about 46,000 clones, about 88% appearing once. This specimen consisted of CD4+ or CD8+ T cells sorted from blood, obtained in a trial of the OX40 agonist ivuxolimab. The TCR originated in an adult with an advanced solid tumor such as melanoma, head and neck, liver or kidney cancer.

CDR3 nucleotides: TGTGCCAGCTCACCGGGCGGGAGTCCTAACTATGGCTACACCTTC. It yields the protein CASSPGGSPNYGYTF. This sequence joins TRBV18 and TRBJ1-2; the D is unclear. CDR1 is KGHSH and CDR2 is LQKENI in the germline V gene. V lost 3 bases and J 0 bases, leaving 11 bases between the germline ends. This CDR3 is built from 15 residues.